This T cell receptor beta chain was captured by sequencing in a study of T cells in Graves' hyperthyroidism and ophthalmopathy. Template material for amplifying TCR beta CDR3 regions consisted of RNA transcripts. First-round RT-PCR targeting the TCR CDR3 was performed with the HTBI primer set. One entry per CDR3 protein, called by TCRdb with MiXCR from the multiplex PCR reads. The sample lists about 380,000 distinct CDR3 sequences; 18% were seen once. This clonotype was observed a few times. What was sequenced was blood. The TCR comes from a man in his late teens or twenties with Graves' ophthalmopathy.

The CDR3 spells CASSLRGGGPYEQYF. CDR3 coding DNA: TGTGCCAGCAGCTTAAGGGGGGGGGGTCCCTACGAGCAGTACTTC. The rearrangement links TRBV7-2 to TRBJ2-7, with TRBD2 as a possible D gene (7 bases). The V gene lost 2 bases and the J gene lost 2 bases, with 13 bases spanning the gap. The CDR3 length is 15 residues. In germline, CDR1 is SGHTA, CDR2 FQGNSA. Together with reference TRBV7-2 and TRBJ2-7, the CDR3 gives the full variable domain: GAGVSQSPSNKVTEKGKDVELRCDPISGHTALYWYRQSLGQGLEFLIYFQGNSAPDKSGLPSDRFSAERTGGSVSTLTIQRTQQEDSAVYLCASSLRGGGPYEQYFGPGTRLTVT.